The clone carrying this TCR beta chain has only one observation. Its antigen is unidentified. These data are taken from a study of cytomegalovirus exposure and HLA in healthy donors. PCR used 60 Vbeta primers and 13 Jbeta primers. TCRdb's copy holds only in-frame clones and misses some; the assay was immunoSEQ multiplex PCR. The table lists about 140,000 clones, over 60% of them singletons. Trimming removed 4 bases from V and 3 bases from J; junction bases left unmatched: 15. The germline CDR1 and CDR2 sequences are SGHDT and YYEEEE. The CDR3 is made up of 19 amino acids. General study results and limits: TCR beta chains numbering more than 150 were designated cytomegalovirus-associated. The authors later found most CMV-associated TCR beta chains appeared HLA-restricted. Presence/absence comparisons presumed near-even sequencing depth among donors.

The TCR was taken from a man aged 35-49 years in good health and CMV-seronegative. The sample comprised PBMCs. V usage is TRBV5-6 and J usage is TRBJ2-7; 14 bases fit TRBD2. This CDR3 reads CASSGPGTSGRQFGYEQYF. CDR3 in DNA: TGTGCCAGCAGCGGTCCCGGGACTAGCGGGAGACAGTTTGGCTACGAGCAGTACTTC.